These 3 T cell receptor beta chains were sequenced from one sample in a study of OX40 agonist ivuxolimab in advanced cancers. Measured with immunoSEQ multiplex PCR; TCRdb has only the in-frame clones, and not every one. The repertoire holds about 87,000 clones, with around nine tenths as singletons. The input for sequencing was CD4+ or CD8+ T cells sorted from blood, taken in a trial of the OX40 agonist ivuxolimab. These receptors were collected from an adult with an advanced solid tumor such as melanoma, head and neck, liver or kidney cancer.

This clone was observed a single time. The J gene is TRBJ1-1, the V gene TRBV11-2; no definite D call. The germline V gene has CDR1 SGHAT and CDR2 FQNNGV. Deletions cut 0 bases from V and 3 bases from J, with 8 bases between. CDR3 size: 14 residues. For the CDR3, the DNA is TGTGCCAGCAGCTTAGAAGGATTTTACACTGAAGCTTTCTTT. As protein: CASSLEGFYTEAFF.

CDR3 DNA sequence: TGTGCCAGCAGTGATCCCCTCGGTGGCTACACCTTC. Translation: CASSDPLGGYTF. The chain is built from TRBV6-4 and TRBJ1-2; D unclear. CDR3 length: 12 residues. V was shortened by 3 bases and J by 7 bases, with 9 bases between the two germline ends. The V gene's germline CDR1 is MRHNA and CDR2 SNTAGT.

V gene TRBV12-5 combines with J gene TRBJ2-7; D may be TRBD1 (5 bases). V shed 1 base and J shed 2 bases, with 6 bases lying between them. The CDR3 covers 13 residues. CDR1 LGHNT and CDR2 FRNRAP come from the germline V gene. In DNA, the CDR3 is TGTGCTAGTGGTTTGGGCAGGGCCTACGAGCAGTACTTC. Translated: CASGLGRAYEQYF.